The 27 T cell receptor beta chains given below trace back to one sample, sequenced in a study of blood T cell repertoires in COVID-19. Clones were sequenced by immunoSEQ multiplex PCR, and TCRdb holds only the in-frame ones, with some missing. The profile shows around 68,000 clones, approximately 93% of them singletons. The sequencing input was peripheral blood. The receptors were gathered from a man aged 65-85 years with active COVID-19.

The chain has TRBV28 and TRBJ2-7; D remains ambiguous. This CDR3 region has 11 residues. Trimming cost V 3 bases and J 6 bases, with 6 bases left between them. Germline assignment: CDR1 MDHEN and CDR2 SYDVKM. CDR3 sequence reads: CASSFRGEQYV. The CDR3 DNA reads as TGTGCCAGCAGTTTCAGAGGCGAGCAGTACGTC.

V is TRBV10-1 and J is TRBJ2-7; possible D gene TRBD1, 5 bases. The length of the CDR3 is 13 residues. V lost 3 bases and J 6 bases, leaving 12 bases between the germline ends. The germline V gene has CDR1 WNHNN and CDR2 SYGVQD (reference sequence). The CDR3 loop reads CASSDRVVGEQYV. The CDR3, as DNA: TGCGCCAGCAGTGACAGGGTGGTGGGCGAGCAGTACGTC.

This chain connects TRBV7-2 to TRBJ2-2; 10 bases are a match to TRBD1. From germline, CDR1 is SGHTA and CDR2 FQGNSA. There are 16 residues in the CDR3. V shed 5 bases and J 5 bases; nucleotides not matched to a gene: 8. This CDR3 is CASSGRQGARTGELFF. As DNA, the CDR3 is TGTGCCAGCAGCGGTCGACAGGGGGCGAGGACCGGGGAGCTGTTTTTT.

This clone was counted a single time. The chain is built from TRBV12-5 and TRBJ2-5; D is possibly TRBD2 (6 bases). The V and J ends lost 5 bases and 4 bases respectively, with 11 bases between them. CDR3 length equals 13 residues. Germline CDR1 is LGHNT and CDR2 is FRNRAP. The chain's CDR3 is CASGGTSTETQYF. The CDR3 region has the DNA TGTGCTAGTGGTGGTACTAGCACAGAGACCCAGTACTTC.

The CDR3 reads CASTTSGVADTQYF. CDR3 sequence (DNA): TGCGCCAGTACGACTAGCGGGGTTGCAGATACGCAGTATTTT. V usage is TRBV5-1 and J usage is TRBJ2-3; 11 nucleotides line up with TRBD2. This CDR3 comprises 14 residues. Germline V gives CDR1 SGHRS, CDR2 YFSETQ. Losses at the gene ends were 8 bases for V and 4 bases for J; bases not matched to a gene: 6.

This clone was seen once. This chain uses TRBV7-9 with TRBJ2-3, with 8 bases fitting TRBD1. The germline V gene encodes CDR1 SEHNR and CDR2 FQNEAQ (reference sequence). Unmatched junction bases numbered 6, after V lost 0 bases and J lost 1 base. The CDR3 sequence is 17 residues long. The CDR3 is CASSLARQGAGTDTQYF. CDR3 DNA sequence: TGTGCCAGCAGCTTAGCTAGGCAGGGGGCTGGCACAGATACGCAGTATTTT.

The V gene is TRBV24-1, the J gene TRBJ1-4, with 8 bases lining up with TRBD1. J was trimmed by 0 bases and V by 5 bases; bases with no gene match: 7. The CDR3 sequence is 17 residues long. CDR1 and CDR2 (germline): KGHDR, SFDVKD. The CDR3 reads CATSANRGWSTNEKLFF. CDR3 nucleotides: TGTGCCACCAGTGCCAACAGGGGGTGGTCAACTAATGAAAAACTGTTTTTT.

The chain employs TRBV5-6 and TRBJ2-5, with a weak D call TRBD2 (6 bases). The germline V gene has CDR1 SGHDT and CDR2 YYEEEE. CDR3 size: 15 residues. The V and J ends lost 4 bases and 5 bases respectively, with 18 bases between them. The CDR3 DNA reads as TGTGCCAGCAGCCCATATACCCCGGGACTGGAGACCCAGTACTTC. Translating gives CASSPYTPGLETQYF.

The genes are TRBV7-2 and TRBJ1-2; TRBD1 agrees at 7 bases. The V and J ends lost 4 bases and 2 bases, in that order; junction bases with no gene match: 1. This CDR3 has 13 amino acids. Germline loops: CDR1 SGHTA, CDR2 FQGNSA. This chain's CDR3 is CASSWDSNYGYTF. The CDR3 bases are TGTGCCAGCAGCTGGGACAGCAACTATGGCTACACCTTC.

The gene calls are TRBV20-1 and TRBJ2-1, with D unclear. Germline loops: CDR1 DFQATT, CDR2 SNEGSKA (reference sequence). The CDR3 sequence is 15 residues long. Trimming removed 3 bases at V and 4 bases at J, with 16 bases between. The CDR3 protein is CSASLEPSRYNEQFF. CDR3 coding DNA: TGCAGTGCTAGTCTAGAGCCCTCTCGGTACAATGAGCAGTTCTTC.

This clone appeared a single time. The chain combines TRBV27 with TRBJ2-7, with D possibly matching TRBD2 (6 bases). CDR3 length: 17 residues. CDR1 and CDR2 (germline): MNHEY, SMNVEV (reference sequence). V lost 5 bases and J lost 0, with 20 bases in between. Here the CDR3 DNA reads TGTGCCAGCAGTCTTCGGGCGCCCGGGGGTTTCTCCTACGAGCAGTACTTC. Its protein is CASSLRAPGGFSYEQYF.

The gene calls are TRBV21-1 and TRBJ1-4; TRBD1, the table's D call, lacks a check against the DNA. TRBV21-1 is a listed pseudogene. CDR3 length: 13 amino acids. DNA for the CDR3: TGTGCCAGCATGACACAGCCTAATGAAAAACTGTTTTTT. This encodes CASMTQPNEKLFF.

J is TRBJ2-1 and V is TRBV18; 8 bases map to TRBD2. The CDR3 sequence is 15 residues long. With V trimmed by 6 bases and J by 6 bases, 10 bases remained unmatched. Germline CDR1 is KGHSH and CDR2 is LQKENI. The CDR3 sequence is CASSLIRSGGNEQFF. CDR3 nucleotides: TGTGCCAGCTCTCTCATTAGGAGCGGGGGCAATGAGCAGTTCTTC.

This rearrangement joins TRBV13 to TRBJ1-3, with D perhaps matching TRBD1 (5 bases). V was cut by 0 bases and J by 0 bases, with 12 bases left in between. Per germline, CDR1 PRHDT and CDR2 FYEKMQ (reference sequence). This CDR3 contains 17 residues. CDR3 sequence (DNA): TGTGCCAGCAGCTTAGGCCTCCAGGGTAGCTCTGGAAACACCATATATTTT. As protein: CASSLGLQGSSGNTIYF.

This clone was recorded once. The CDR3 bases are TGTGCCAGTAGAGGCGGCAGGGGAGGCACAGATACGCAGTATTTT. Amino acids: CASRGGRGGTDTQYF. J is TRBJ2-3 and V is TRBV19; TRBD1 might be the D (6 bases). Germline CDR1 LNHDA, CDR2 SQIVND (reference sequence). The length of the CDR3 is 15 residues. V lost 6 bases and J lost 1, with 14 bases in between.

CDR3 bases: TGCGCCAGCAGCCAAGTAGCTGCGGGCTCCCAAGACCGCTACGAGCAGTACTTC. Its protein is CASSQVAAGSQDRYEQYF. This rearrangement joins TRBV4-1 to TRBJ2-7; tentative D call: TRBD2 (5 bases). Per the germline V gene, CDR1 is MGHRA and CDR2 is YSYEKL. V lost 1 base, J lost 3 bases, and 22 bases lay in between. The CDR3 is 18 amino acids.

The chain employs TRBV20-1 and TRBJ1-1; D unclear. The germline V gene encodes CDR1 DFQATT and CDR2 SNEGSKA (reference sequence). The V gene lost 0 bases and the J gene lost 8 bases, with 4 bases spanning the gap. The CDR3 covers 10 residues. The CDR3 loop reads CSARDSEAFF. Written as DNA, the CDR3 is TGCAGTGCTAGAGATTCAGAAGCTTTCTTT.

This clone occurred a few times. V usage is TRBV5-4 and J usage is TRBJ2-1; the D gene is possibly TRBD1 (5 bases). V was pared by 1 base and J by 0 bases, with 11 bases between. CDR1 is SGHNT and CDR2 is YYREEE in the germline V gene (reference sequence). The CDR3 is 16 amino acids. In DNA form, the CDR3 reads TGTGCCAGCAGCTTGCGACAGTCGAGCTCCTACAATGAGCAGTTCTTC. It yields the protein CASSLRQSSSYNEQFF. Combining the CDR3 with reference TRBV5-4 and TRBJ2-1 gives the whole variable domain ETGVTQSPTHLIKTRGQQVTLRCSSQSGHNTVSWYQQALGQGPQFIFQYYREEENGRGNFPPRFSGLQFPNYSSELNVNALELDDSALYLCASSLRQSSSYNEQFFGPGTRLTVL.

The chain is built from TRBV6-5 and TRBJ1-1; D might be TRBD1 (6 bases). This CDR3 region has 16 residues. V lost 2 bases, J lost 1 base, and 14 bases lay in between. The germline V gene encodes CDR1 MNHEY and CDR2 SVGAGI. DNA of the CDR3: TGTGCCAGCAGTTACCTCCGGACAGTAGAGAACACTGAAGCTTTCTTT. The encoded protein is CASSYLRTVENTEAFF.

The rearrangement uses TRBV18 and TRBJ1-5, with 9 bases that match TRBD1. The CDR3 loop spans 16 amino acids. Trimming cost V 3 bases and J 3 bases; bases outside gene matches: 6. The V gene's germline CDR1 is KGHSH and CDR2 LQKENI. The DNA for the CDR3 is TGTGCCAGCTCACCGGGGACAGGGAGTTCCAATCAGCCCCAGCATTTT. Translating gives CASSPGTGSSNQPQHF.

This sequence joins TRBV19 and TRBJ2-3, with D hard to call. The CDR3 totals 14 residues. CDR1 and CDR2 (germline): LNHDA, SQIVND (reference sequence). The V gene lost 5 bases and the J gene lost 6 bases, with 15 bases spanning the gap. The CDR3: CASSAARPADTQYF. Written as DNA, the CDR3 is TGTGCCAGTAGTGCCGCTCGGCCAGCGGATACGCAGTATTTT.

The rearrangement joins TRBV28 to TRBJ1-2, with 11 bases matching TRBD1. This CDR3 has 15 amino acids. Germline CDR1 and CDR2: MDHEN and SYDVKM. V gave up 9 bases and J gave up 5 bases; unmatched junction bases: 11. The CDR3 loop is CASKGDRGTVYGYTF. The CDR3 nucleotides read TGTGCCAGTAAAGGGGACAGGGGGACCGTTTATGGCTACACCTTC.

This clone appeared once. The rearrangement uses TRBV9 and TRBJ2-5; 12 nucleotides line up with TRBD2. Germline CDR1 SGDLS, CDR2 YYNGEE. The V and J ends lost 4 bases and 4 bases, in that order; junction bases with no gene match: 5. This CDR3 spans 15 amino acids. The CDR3 protein is CASSSTSGSLETQYF. The CDR3 nucleotides are TGTGCCAGCAGCTCGACTAGCGGGAGTCTAGAGACCCAGTACTTC.

The J gene is TRBJ1-4, the V gene TRBV6-6; 10 nucleotides match TRBD1. The CDR3 covers 16 residues. CDR1 and CDR2 (germline): MNHNY, SVGAGI (reference sequence). J gave up 3 bases and V 5 bases, and 6 bases lay outside the gene matches. CDR3 nucleotide sequence: TGTGCCAGCAGTCGACAGGGGGCCATCGCTAATGAAAAACTGTTTTTT. This codes for CASSRQGAIANEKLFF.

The chain is built from TRBV24-1 and TRBJ2-3; 12 nucleotides align to TRBD2. Trimming at V came to 5 bases and at J to 2 bases, leaving 13 bases not matched to a gene. Germline V gene sequence: CDR1 KGHDR, CDR2 SFDVKD. The CDR3 contains 19 residues. The CDR3 is CATSGVTSGGPSYTDTQYF. The CDR3 DNA follows: TGTGCCACCAGTGGAGTAACTAGCGGGGGGCCGTCTTACACAGATACGCAGTATTTT.

This chain joins TRBV5-1 and TRBJ2-2, with D possibly TRBD1 on 6 matching bases. Germline-derived CDR1 and CDR2 are SGHRS and YFSETQ. The CDR3 has 15 amino acids. Trimming shortened V by 2 bases and J by 3 bases, and 11 bases separated the two germline ends. For the CDR3, the DNA is TGCGCCAGCAGCTTTATGGGGGCGGACACCGGGGAGCTGTTTTTT. Its translation: CASSFMGADTGELFF.

The rearrangement uses TRBV6-6 and TRBJ2-2; no reliable D call. V was clipped by 7 bases and J by 2 bases, with 8 bases between them. The CDR3 has 13 residues. Germline-derived CDR1 and CDR2 are MNHNY and SVGAGI (reference sequence). The chain's CDR3 is CASNLLNTGELFF. The DNA of the CDR3 is TGTGCCAGCAACTTACTAAACACCGGGGAGCTGTTTTTT.